This entry lists 23 T cell receptor beta chains sequenced from one sample in a study of neurological immune-mediated disorders. TCRdb passed the 5' RACE reads through MiXCR, listing each CDR3 protein once. The sample yields fewer than 35,000 distinct CDR3 sequences, 3.3% seen once. Input material: PBMCs. The receptors were gathered from a woman in her 30s with multiple sclerosis.

This clonotype was counted between two and nine times. The chain couples TRBV9 to TRBJ2-5, with a tentative D call TRBD1 (5 bases). V lost 0 bases to trimming and J lost 5 bases, with 8 bases between them. In germline, CDR1 is SGDLS, CDR2 YYNGEE. The CDR3 has 13 amino acids. The CDR3 nucleotides are TGTGCCAGCAGCGTAGGTCCAGGGGAGACCCAGTACTTC. It yields the protein CASSVGPGETQYF.

This clonotype was detected ten times or more. The chain is built from TRBV27 and TRBJ2-5; 7 positions agree with TRBD1. V trimming: 6 bases; J trimming: 6 bases; junction bases outside the gene matches: 13. Germline CDR1 is MNHEY and CDR2 is SMNVEV (reference sequence). This CDR3 is built from 15 residues. CDR3: CASSRDRSGMKTQYF. The CDR3 coding sequence is TGTGCCAGCAGCAGGGACAGATCTGGGATGAAGACCCAGTACTTC.

This clonotype was found many times. This chain uses TRBV20-1 with TRBJ1-2; 7 positions match TRBD1. J gave up 1 base and V 0 bases, and 5 bases lay outside the gene matches. CDR3 length: 15 residues. Germline loops: CDR1 DFQATT, CDR2 SNEGSKA (reference sequence). Here the CDR3 reads CSARDPRGFNYGYTF. CDR3 sequence (DNA): TGCAGTGCTAGAGATCCCAGGGGGTTTAACTATGGCTACACCTTC.

This clonotype qualifies as medium-sized. The gene calls are TRBV5-1 and TRBJ1-5; possibly TRBD1 for D (5 bases). Between the trimmed V and J ends, which lost 0 bases and 7 bases, there was a span of 14 bases. Germline V CDR1 and CDR2: SGHRS, YFSETQ. The CDR3 sequence is 15 residues long. Here the CDR3 DNA reads TGCGCCAGCAGCTTGGGATGGGGGGGGTTGCAGCCCCAGCATTTT. It is translated as CASSLGWGGLQPQHF.

This clonotype was seen ten or more times. This chain links TRBV10-3 with TRBJ2-7; 9 positions match TRBD1. Trimming removed 4 bases from V and 7 bases from J; junction bases left unmatched: 5. CDR1 and CDR2 (germline): ENHRY, SYGVKD. The CDR3 has 13 residues. The CDR3 loop reads CAISATGGSEQYF. CDR3 in DNA: TGTGCCATCAGTGCTACAGGGGGCAGTGAGCAGTACTTC.

Points on this clonotype: This may be a read error, as it is one base from a much larger clone. This chain links TRBV20-1 with TRBJ1-5; D uncertain. This CDR3 region has 13 residues. Germline assignment: CDR1 DFQATT and CDR2 SNEGSKA (reference sequence). CDR3 loop: CSASLRGNQPQNF. The CDR3 DNA is TGCAGTGCTAGTCTCAGAGGCAATCAGCCCCAGAATTTT.

At least ten counts were recorded for this clonotype. This chain connects TRBV15 to TRBJ2-5; D may be TRBD1 or TRBD2 (7 bases each). Trimming took 1 base from V and 5 from J, leaving 14 bases between them. The length of the CDR3 is 15 residues. Germline CDR1 and CDR2: LNHNV and YYDKDF (reference sequence). The CDR3 DNA follows: TGTGCCACCAGCAGAGCAGGGGGGGCCTATGAGACCCAGTACTTC. Protein product: CATSRAGGAYETQYF.

This clonotype was counted many times. The chain employs TRBV6-1 and TRBJ2-3, with 8 positions matching TRBD2. This CDR3 is 12 amino acids long. V shed 2 bases and J 10 bases; nucleotides not matched to a gene: 2. Germline loops: CDR1 MNHNS, CDR2 SASEGT. The CDR3 protein is CASSESGLAQYF. The CDR3 DNA reads as TGTGCCAGCAGTGAATCGGGACTAGCGCAGTATTTT.

This clonotype came up many times. The chain couples TRBV6-6 to TRBJ2-2; D uncertain. The V and J ends lost 4 bases and 4 bases respectively, with 10 bases between them. In germline, CDR1 is MNHNY, CDR2 SVGAGI (reference sequence). The CDR3 covers 14 residues. CDR3 nucleotide sequence: TGTGCCAGCAGTTTCGCGCTTACCACCGGGGAGCTGTTTTTT. Encoded protein: CASSFALTTGELFF.

This clonotype was seen many times. This chain joins TRBV9 and TRBJ1-1; D is possibly TRBD1 (5 bases). V gave up 4 bases and J gave up 7 bases, with 14 bases separating them. Germline loops: CDR1 SGDLS, CDR2 YYNGEE. The CDR3 has 13 residues. The CDR3 DNA reads as TGTGCCAGCAGCCCCATCAGGGATTATGAAGCTTTCTTT. It codes for CASSPIRDYEAFF.

There are many counts of this clonotype. The V and J genes are TRBV7-3 and TRBJ2-1, with 10 bases matching TRBD2. From germline, CDR1 is SGHTA and CDR2 FQGTGA. This CDR3 region has 19 residues. J lost 6 bases, V lost 1 base, and 15 bases had no gene match. CDR3 bases: TGTGCCAGCAGCTTAAGGCTAGGGGAGCGGGGGGGCTCGGGCAATGAGCAGTTCTTC. Its translation: CASSLRLGERGGSGNEQFF.

This clonotype was picked up many times. V is TRBV5-5 and J is TRBJ1-5; 7 nucleotides agree with TRBD1. This CDR3 is built from 18 residues. Losses at the gene ends were 0 bases for V and 0 bases for J; bases not matched to a gene: 9. In germline, CDR1 is SGHKS, CDR2 YYEKEE (reference sequence). This CDR3 reads CASSLEVTGAYSNQPQHF. In DNA form, the CDR3 reads TGTGCCAGCAGCTTGGAGGTTACAGGGGCTTATAGCAATCAGCCCCAGCATTTT.

This clonotype was picked up many times. The junction and the germline gene differ at one end; a read error may be behind it. The V call is TRBV2, the J call TRBJ1-5; D remains unclear. There are 15 residues in the CDR3. CDR1 SNHLY and CDR2 FYNNEI come from the germline V gene. The CDR3 sequence is CASSEAVKGNQPQNF. The CDR3 DNA reads TGTGCCAGCAGTGAAGCGGTGAAAGGGAATCAGCCCCAGAATTTT.

This clonotype has at least ten counts. V usage is TRBV6-1 and J usage is TRBJ2-7; no clear D. The CDR3 runs to 13 residues. V was pared by 5 bases and J by 3 bases, with 11 bases between. Germline loops: CDR1 MNHNS, CDR2 SASEGT. The CDR3 sequence is CASSIRASYEQYF. The CDR3 nucleotides read TGTGCCAGCAGTATCCGGGCCAGCTACGAGCAGTACTTC.

This clonotype was detected ten times or more. The rearrangement links TRBV7-9 to TRBJ2-2; 7 nucleotides align to TRBD2. Germline V lookup: CDR1 SEHNR, CDR2 FQNEAQ (reference sequence). The trim removed 3 bases at V and 2 bases at J, leaving 6 bases unmatched. The CDR3 is 16 amino acids. Here the CDR3 DNA reads TGTGCCAGCAGCTTTGGGCTAGCGGCCAACACCGGGGAGCTGTTTTTT. Its protein is CASSFGLAANTGELFF.

This clonotype was recorded many times. The V gene is TRBV27, the J gene TRBJ1-2; 9 nucleotides line up with TRBD1. Germline CDR1 and CDR2: MNHEY and SMNVEV (reference sequence). The junction had 3 bases not matched to a gene; V was cut back by 5 bases and J by 5 bases. This CDR3 has 13 amino acids. The CDR3, as DNA: TGTGCCAGCAGTCAGACAGGGGGGTATGGCTACACCTTC. It translates to CASSQTGGYGYTF.

This clonotype was recorded many times. The gene calls are TRBV5-8 and TRBJ1-5; possibly TRBD1 for D (5 bases). CDR1 is SGHTS, CDR2 YDEGEE, per germline. The CDR3 is 17 residues long. Trimming pared 2 bases from V and 1 base from J, leaving 16 bases between. The DNA for the CDR3 is TGTGCCAGCAGCTTCACCCAATGGGGCCGAAGCAATCAGCCCCAGCATTTT. Translating it yields CASSFTQWGRSNQPQHF. Drawing the rest from reference TRBV5-8 and TRBJ1-5, the complete variable domain is EAGVTQSPTHLIKTRGQQATLRCSPISGHTSVYWYQQALGLGLQFLLWYDEGEERNRGNFPPRFSGRQFPNYSSELNVNALELEDSALYLCASSFTQWGRSNQPQHFGDGTRLSIL.

This clonotype was recorded at least ten times. The junction shows a germline mismatch at one end, possibly a read error. For the CDR3, the DNA is TGTGCCAGCAGCTTGGCGGGGCCGGAGACGACACAGCCCCAGAATTTT. It is translated as CASSLAGPETTQPQNF. V usage is TRBV7-9 and J usage is TRBJ1-5; D might be TRBD1 (5 bases). The length of the CDR3 is 16 residues. Germline V CDR1 and CDR2: SEHNR, FQNEAQ (reference sequence).

This clonotype was detected only a few times. The V and J genes are TRBV6-2 or TRBV6-3 and TRBJ2-7; D gene uncertain. From germline, CDR1 is MNHEY and CDR2 SVGEGT. This CDR3 comprises 12 residues. The V and J ends lost 2 bases and 3 bases respectively, with 5 bases between them. CDR3 sequence: CASSYPNYEQYF. DNA of the CDR3: TGTGCCAGCAGTTACCCCAACTACGAGCAGTACTTC.

This clonotype appeared many times. This chain links TRBV5-6 with TRBJ2-1; D is unclear. The V end was cut by 0 bases, the J end by 5 bases, with 3 bases between. The CDR3 totals 12 residues. Per the germline V gene, CDR1 is SGHDT and CDR2 is YYEEEE. The CDR3 sequence is CASSLGHNEQFF. The CDR3 DNA follows: TGTGCCAGCAGCTTGGGGCACAATGAGCAGTTCTTC. Looking up the rest from reference TRBV5-6 and TRBJ2-1 gives the full variable domain: DAGVTQSPTHLIKTRGQQVTLRCSPKSGHDTVSWYQQALGQGPQFIFQYYEEEERQRGNFPDRFSGHQFPNYSSELNVNALLLGDSALYLCASSLGHNEQFFGPGTRLTVL.

This clonotype was observed at least ten times. This rearrangement joins TRBV6-6 to TRBJ2-3, with D perhaps TRBD1 or TRBD2 (5 bases each). The V end lost 7 bases, the J end lost 0 bases, and 17 bases lay between the germline ends. CDR1 is MNHNY and CDR2 is SVGAGI in the germline V gene (reference sequence). The CDR3 has 16 residues. CDR3 sequence (DNA): TGTGCCAGCACCTCCCGGGGCCTGACTAGCACAGATACGCAGTATTTT. Protein: CASTSRGLTSTDTQYF.

At least ten counts were recorded for this clonotype. The rearrangement joins TRBV20-1 to TRBJ1-2; D may be TRBD1 (6 bases). Trimming cost V 0 bases and J 5 bases, with 16 bases left between them. Germline V CDR1 and CDR2: DFQATT, SNEGSKA (reference sequence). The CDR3 is 15 residues long. In DNA, the CDR3 is TGCAGTGCTAGAGATCCGGGGGGGGCGGGGTATGGCTACACCTTC. It encodes CSARDPGGAGYGYTF.

Concerning this clonotype: It may be a read error: a sequence one base away is much more abundant. The chain combines TRBV12-3 or TRBV12-4 with TRBJ2-1; D might be TRBD2 (5 bases). This CDR3 spans 14 amino acids. Trimming took off 2 bases at V and 2 bases at J, with 7 bases between the two ends. CDR3 residues: CASSLLATYNEQFF. DNA of the CDR3: TGTGCCAGCAGTTTACTAGCCACCTACAATGAGCAGTTCTTC.